Shown below are 14 T cell receptor beta chains from a single sample sequenced in a study of OX40 agonist ivuxolimab in advanced cancers. Generated by immunoSEQ multiplex PCR, the TCRdb table keeps only in-frame clones and is missing some. The sample carries just over 45,000 clones, about 95% recorded once. Sample: CD4+ or CD8+ T cells sorted from blood, taken in a trial of the OX40 agonist ivuxolimab. The receptors originated from an adult with an advanced solid tumor such as melanoma, head and neck, liver or kidney cancer.

The chain combines TRBV28 with TRBJ2-7; 10 bases match TRBD1. Per germline, CDR1 MDHEN and CDR2 SYDVKM. This CDR3 is 16 amino acids long. With V trimmed by 7 bases and J by 0 bases, 9 bases remained unmatched. This CDR3 reads CASTKLTGGYSYEQYF. In DNA form, the CDR3 reads TGTGCCAGCACCAAACTGACAGGGGGCTACTCCTACGAGCAGTACTTC.

The chain uses TRBV29-1 and TRBJ2-1, with 7 bases that match TRBD2. CDR1 and CDR2 from the germline V gene are SQVTM and ANQGSEA. The CDR3 is 13 amino acids. The junction had 10 bases not matched to a gene; V was cut back by 6 bases and J by 8 bases. The CDR3 here is CSVVRSGTHEQFF. Written as DNA, the CDR3 is TGCAGCGTGGTCAGGAGCGGGACTCATGAGCAGTTCTTC.

The rearrangement joins TRBV19 to TRBJ2-7; D is possibly TRBD2 (5 bases). The V and J ends lost 0 bases and 7 bases respectively, with 13 bases between them. This CDR3 contains 14 residues. Germline values: CDR1 LNHDA, CDR2 SQIVND (reference sequence). The CDR3 here is CASSIDGLAWEQYF. The CDR3 DNA reads as TGTGCCAGTAGTATAGATGGGCTAGCCTGGGAGCAGTACTTC.

The chain is built from TRBV28 and TRBJ2-7; 7 nucleotides match TRBD1. The V segment lost 8 bases and the J segment 3 bases; nucleotides outside the gene matches: 4. Germline V lookup: CDR1 MDHEN, CDR2 SYDVKM. This CDR3 comprises 12 residues. Here the CDR3 reads CASEAGGYEQYF. CDR3 DNA: TGTGCCAGCGAGGCAGGGGGCTACGAGCAGTACTTC.

This chain connects TRBV29-1 to TRBJ2-7, with a weak D call TRBD1 (6 bases). This CDR3 has 15 amino acids. Germline-derived CDR1 and CDR2 are SQVTM and ANQGSEA. The V end was cut by 0 bases, the J end by 3 bases, with 15 bases between. Here the CDR3 DNA reads TGCAGCGTTGAAGATGCAGGGGACGCGGGCTACGAGCAGTACTTC. Translating it yields CSVEDAGDAGYEQYF.

The rearrangement joins TRBV29-1 to TRBJ2-3; D uncertain. V lost 5 bases and J lost 4, with 16 bases in between. This CDR3 has 14 residues. CDR1 SQVTM and CDR2 ANQGSEA come from the germline V gene. DNA of the CDR3: TGCAGCGTTTATAAGGGCTACGATTCAGATACGCAGTATTTT. This translates into CSVYKGYDSDTQYF.

The chain is built from TRBV4-1 and TRBJ1-1, with a weak D call TRBD1 (5 bases). V was shortened by 1 base and J by 1 base, with 13 bases between the two germline ends. Germline V CDR1 and CDR2: MGHRA, YSYEKL. This CDR3 has 16 residues. CDR3 coding DNA: TGCGCCAGCAGCCAAGTTTTGGGACGCCGGAACACTGAAGCTTTCTTT. It codes for CASSQVLGRRNTEAFF.

The chain couples TRBV28 to TRBJ2-3; the D gene is possibly TRBD1 (6 bases). CDR1 is MDHEN and CDR2 is SYDVKM in the germline V gene. CDR3 length: 14 residues. The V end was cut by 3 bases, the J end by 0 bases, with 7 bases between. The CDR3 spells CASSFTGSTDTQYF. CDR3 nucleotide sequence: TGTGCCAGCAGTTTCACAGGGAGCACAGATACGCAGTATTTT.

The chain links TRBV5-6 to TRBJ2-5; 9 bases are shared with TRBD1. The CDR3 is 15 residues long. Germline CDR1 and CDR2: SGHDT and YYEEEE. J lost 4 bases, V lost 4 bases, and 8 bases had no gene match. The CDR3 DNA reads as TGTGCCAGCAGCGAGGGACAGGGAATGTCAGAGACCCAGTACTTC. This sequence encodes CASSEGQGMSETQYF. The complete variable domain, with remaining parts taken from reference TRBV5-6 and TRBJ2-5, reads DAGVTQSPTHLIKTRGQQVTLRCSPKSGHDTVSWYQQALGQGPQFIFQYYEEEERQRGNFPDRFSGHQFPNYSSELNVNALLLGDSALYLCASSEGQGMSETQYFGPGTRLLVL.

This clone was seen just once. The V and J genes are TRBV7-9 and TRBJ2-4; the match to TRBD2 covers 8 bases. J was trimmed by 7 bases and V by 4 bases; bases with no gene match: 12. The germline CDR1 and CDR2 sequences are SEHNR and FQNEAQ (reference sequence). The CDR3 runs 16 residues. For the CDR3, the DNA is TGTGCCAGCAGCTCTAGGTCTGGCGGGAGGTCGAACATTCAGTACTTC. This codes for CASSSRSGGRSNIQYF.

The count of this clone is one. This chain links TRBV5-4 with TRBJ2-1; 11 bases agree with TRBD2. The CDR3 is 15 residues long. J gave up 5 bases and V 5 bases, and 6 bases lay outside the gene matches. Germline V lookup: CDR1 SGHNT, CDR2 YYREEE (reference sequence). The DNA for the CDR3 is TGTGCCAGCAGTCCCCCGGGACTAGCGGACAATGAGCAGTTCTTC. Translation gives CASSPPGLADNEQFF.

The V and J genes are TRBV5-6 and TRBJ2-7, with D hard to call. Germline CDR1 SGHDT, CDR2 YYEEEE. The V end lost 0 bases, the J end lost 8 bases, and 15 bases lay between the germline ends. This CDR3 has 14 amino acids. Here the CDR3 DNA reads TGTGCCAGCAGCTTGGATCGTTTCCCTACGAAGCAGTACTTC. Its translation is CASSLDRFPTKQYF.

V is TRBV2 and J is TRBJ2-1; TRBD2 agrees at 11 bases. J lost 6 bases, V lost 5 bases, and 9 bases had no gene match. The CDR3 has 16 amino acids. Germline-derived CDR1 and CDR2 are SNHLY and FYNNEI. The DNA of the CDR3 is TGTGCCAGCAGTACTATAGCGGGAGGGCCCCTCAATGAGCAGTTCTTC. Its translation is CASSTIAGGPLNEQFF.

The chain joins TRBV28 to TRBJ1-6, with D perhaps TRBD1 (5 bases). The CDR3 totals 15 residues. Trimming removed 6 bases at V and 7 bases at J, with 16 bases between. Germline V gives CDR1 MDHEN, CDR2 SYDVKM. CDR3 protein: CASRPGVRGNSPLHF. CDR3 DNA: TGTGCCAGCAGGCCGGGGGTTAGGGGAAATTCACCCCTCCACTTT.